These T cell receptor beta chains were read from a single sample in a study of CD8 T cells in ankylosing spondylitis. TCRdb reanalysed the 5' RACE reads using MiXCR and keeps one entry per CDR3 protein. Of approximately 250,000 distinct CDR3 sequences listed, about 10% are singletons. Sequenced: blood, either unsorted or a sorted T cell fraction (not recorded which). The receptors here all came from a male donor with ankylosing spondylitis or in good health (not recorded which). The CDR3 runs from the conserved cysteine through the conserved F or W. Fields, in order: D gene, J gene, V gene, clone size, CDR3 DNA, CDR3 protein. A D gene is named only where the DNA matches it firmly. Clone size is shown for a subset of rows, as once, few, many or a class of expanded clone.

d_call: NA; j_call: TRBJ1-6; v_call: TRBV4-2; clone_size: NA; cdr3_nt: TGTGCCAGCAGCCAAGAGTCGGGCCGTACCACCCATTCACCCCTCCACTTT; cdr3_aa: CASSQESGRTTHSPLHF
d_call: NA; j_call: TRBJ2-7; v_call: TRBV27; clone_size: NA; cdr3_nt: TGTGCCAGCGCCATCAGGGGCCGTTCCCTCTACGAGCAGTACTTC; cdr3_aa: CASAIRGRSLYEQYF
d_call: TRBD1; j_call: TRBJ1-2; v_call: TRBV20-1; clone_size: many; cdr3_nt: TGCAGTGCTAGCCAACAGGGGCGTTACTATGGCTACACCTTC; cdr3_aa: CSASQQGRYYGYTF
d_call: TRBD1; j_call: TRBJ1-2; v_call: TRBV10-2; clone_size: many; cdr3_nt: TGCGCCAGCAGTGGGGTGATGGCGAAGGGACAGCATGGCTACACCTTC; cdr3_aa: CASSGVMAKGQHGYTF
d_call: NA; j_call: TRBJ2-7; v_call: TRBV5-1; clone_size: many; cdr3_nt: TGCGCCAGCAGCTGGATGGGACGTGCCTACGAGCAGTACTTC; cdr3_aa: CASSWMGRAYEQYF
d_call: TRBD1; j_call: TRBJ1-2; v_call: TRBV3-1; clone_size: NA; cdr3_nt: TGTGCCAGCACCCGACAGGGCAACTATGGCTACACCTTC; cdr3_aa: CASTRQGNYGYTF
d_call: TRBD1; j_call: TRBJ1-2; v_call: TRBV6-1; clone_size: many; cdr3_nt: TGTGCCACCGGAGCCGTCCCGGGACAGGAGAACTATGGCTACACCTTC; cdr3_aa: CATGAVPGQENYGYTF
d_call: TRBD2; j_call: TRBJ2-5; v_call: TRBV7-2; clone_size: many; cdr3_nt: TGTGCCAGCAGCTCGGGACTAGCGGGACTCCAAGAGACCCAGTACTTC; cdr3_aa: CASSSGLAGLQETQYF
d_call: NA; j_call: TRBJ2-7; v_call: TRBV27; clone_size: many; cdr3_nt: TGTGCCAGCAGTTTAACTAGGGAGGTTTCGTCCTACGAGCAGTACTTC; cdr3_aa: CASSLTREVSSYEQYF
d_call: NA; j_call: TRBJ1-2; v_call: TRBV5-1; clone_size: many; cdr3_nt: TGCGCCAGCAGCTTGTCACAACCCTATGGCTACACCTTC; cdr3_aa: CASSLSQPYGYTF